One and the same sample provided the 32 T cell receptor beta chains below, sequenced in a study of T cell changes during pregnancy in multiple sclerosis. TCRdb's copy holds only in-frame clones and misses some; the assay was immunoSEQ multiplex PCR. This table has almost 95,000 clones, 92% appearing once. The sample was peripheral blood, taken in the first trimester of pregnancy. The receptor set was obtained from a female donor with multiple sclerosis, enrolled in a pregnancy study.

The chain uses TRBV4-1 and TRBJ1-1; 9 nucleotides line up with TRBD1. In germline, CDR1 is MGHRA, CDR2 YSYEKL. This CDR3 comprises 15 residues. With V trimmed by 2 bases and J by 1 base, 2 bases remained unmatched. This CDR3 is CASSQMTGGNTEAFF. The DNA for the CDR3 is TGCGCCAGCAGCCAAATGACAGGGGGGAACACTGAAGCTTTCTTT.

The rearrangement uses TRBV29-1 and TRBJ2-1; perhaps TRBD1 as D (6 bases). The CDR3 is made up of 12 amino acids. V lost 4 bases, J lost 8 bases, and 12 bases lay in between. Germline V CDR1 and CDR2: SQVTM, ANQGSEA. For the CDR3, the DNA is TGCAGCGTTGCGAGGGGGAGCGATGAGCAGTTCTTC. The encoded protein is CSVARGSDEQFF.

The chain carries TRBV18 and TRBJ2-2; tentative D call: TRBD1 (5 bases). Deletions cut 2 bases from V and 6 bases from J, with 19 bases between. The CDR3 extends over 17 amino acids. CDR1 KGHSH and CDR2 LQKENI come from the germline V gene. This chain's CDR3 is CASSPGLQGATSGELFF. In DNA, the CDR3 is TGTGCCAGCTCACCAGGTCTCCAGGGCGCTACGTCCGGGGAGCTGTTTTTT.

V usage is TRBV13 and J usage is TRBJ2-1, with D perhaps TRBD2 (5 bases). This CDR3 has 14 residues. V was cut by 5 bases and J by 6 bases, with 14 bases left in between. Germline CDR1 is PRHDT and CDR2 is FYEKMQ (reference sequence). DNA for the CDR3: TGTGCCAGCAGCCCAACAATGCGGGTCAATGAGCAGTTCTTC. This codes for CASSPTMRVNEQFF. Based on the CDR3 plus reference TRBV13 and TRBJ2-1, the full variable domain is AAGVIQSPRHLIKEKRETATLKCYPIPRHDTVYWYQQGPGQDPQFLISFYEKMQSDKGSIPDRFSAQQFSDYHSELNMSSLELGDSALYFCASSPTMRVNEQFFGPGTRLTVL.

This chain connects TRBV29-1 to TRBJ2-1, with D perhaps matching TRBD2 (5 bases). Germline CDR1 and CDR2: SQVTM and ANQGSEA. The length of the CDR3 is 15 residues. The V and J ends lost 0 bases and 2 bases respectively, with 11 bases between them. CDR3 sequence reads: CSVEERAGAYNEQFF. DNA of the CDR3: TGCAGCGTTGAAGAGAGGGCGGGTGCCTACAATGAGCAGTTCTTC.

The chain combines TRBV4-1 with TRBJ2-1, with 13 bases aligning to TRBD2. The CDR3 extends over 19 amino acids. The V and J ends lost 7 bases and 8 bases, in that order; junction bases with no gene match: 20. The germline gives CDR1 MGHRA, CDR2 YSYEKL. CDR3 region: CASTSETGLAGAWGDEQFF. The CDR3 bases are TGCGCCAGCACCTCAGAGACCGGACTAGCGGGAGCTTGGGGGGATGAGCAGTTCTTC.

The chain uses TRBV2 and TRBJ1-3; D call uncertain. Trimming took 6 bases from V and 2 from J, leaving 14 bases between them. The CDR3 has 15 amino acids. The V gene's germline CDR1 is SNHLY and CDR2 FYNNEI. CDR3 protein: CASRESLSAGNTIYF. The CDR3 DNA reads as TGTGCCAGCAGGGAAAGCCTTAGTGCTGGAAACACCATATATTTT.

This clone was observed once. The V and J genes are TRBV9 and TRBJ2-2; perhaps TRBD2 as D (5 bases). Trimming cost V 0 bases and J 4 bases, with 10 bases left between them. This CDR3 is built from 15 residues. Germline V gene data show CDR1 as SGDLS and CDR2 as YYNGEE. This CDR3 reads CASSVAGRTTGELFF. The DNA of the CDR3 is TGTGCCAGCAGCGTAGCTGGGAGAACCACCGGGGAGCTGTTTTTT.

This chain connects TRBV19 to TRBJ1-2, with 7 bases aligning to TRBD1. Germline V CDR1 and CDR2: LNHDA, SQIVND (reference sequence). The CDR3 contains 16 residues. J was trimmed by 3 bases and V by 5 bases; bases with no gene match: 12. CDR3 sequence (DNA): TGTGCCAGTAGTGCCCCCCTACAGGGGAGATACTATGGCTACACCTTC. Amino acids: CASSAPLQGRYYGYTF.

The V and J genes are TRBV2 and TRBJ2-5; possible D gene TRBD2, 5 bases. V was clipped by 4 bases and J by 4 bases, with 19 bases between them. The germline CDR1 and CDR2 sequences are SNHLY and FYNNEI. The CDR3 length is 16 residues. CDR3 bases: TGTGCCAGCAGTGGGGCGGAACTAGTCTATTCAGAGACCCAGTACTTC. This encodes CASSGAELVYSETQYF. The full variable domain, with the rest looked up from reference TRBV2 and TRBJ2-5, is EPEVTQTPSHQVTQMGQEVILRCVPISNHLYFYWYRQILGQKVEFLVSFYNNEISEKSEIFDDQFSVERPDGSNFTLKIRSTKLEDSAMYFCASSGAELVYSETQYFGPGTRLLVL.

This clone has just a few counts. The CDR3 reads CASSGESSGNTIYF. The CDR3 DNA reads as TGTGCCAGCAGCGGAGAGAGCTCTGGAAACACCATATATTTT. This chain links TRBV9 with TRBJ1-3; D is unclear. Trimming removed 3 bases from V and 0 bases from J, with 7 bases in between. The CDR3 runs to 14 residues. Germline CDR1 reads SGDLS; CDR2 reads YYNGEE.

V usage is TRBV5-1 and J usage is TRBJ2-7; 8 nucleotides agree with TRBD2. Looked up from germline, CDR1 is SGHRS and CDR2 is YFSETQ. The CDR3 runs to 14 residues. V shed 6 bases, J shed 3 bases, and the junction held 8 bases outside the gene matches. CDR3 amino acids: CASKDGGGNYEQYF. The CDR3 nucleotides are TGCGCCAGCAAGGACGGGGGGGGTAACTACGAGCAGTACTTC. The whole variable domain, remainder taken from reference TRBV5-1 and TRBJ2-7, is KAGVTQTPRYLIKTRGQQVTLSCSPISGHRSVSWYQQTPGQGLQFLFEYFSETQRNKGNFPGRFSGRQFSNSRSEMNVSTLELGDSALYLCASKDGGGNYEQYFGPGTRLTVT.

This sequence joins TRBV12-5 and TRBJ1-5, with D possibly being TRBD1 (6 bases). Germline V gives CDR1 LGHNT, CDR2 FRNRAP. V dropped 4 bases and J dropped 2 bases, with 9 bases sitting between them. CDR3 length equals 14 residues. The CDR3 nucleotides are TGTGCTAGTGGTTCGGGACACGGCAATCAGCCCCAGCATTTT. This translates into CASGSGHGNQPQHF. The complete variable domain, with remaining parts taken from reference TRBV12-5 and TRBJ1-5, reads DARVTQTPRHKVTEMGQEVTMRCQPILGHNTVFWYRQTMMQGLELLAYFRNRAPLDDSGMPKDRFSAEMPDATLATLKIQPSEPRDSAVYFCASGSGHGNQPQHFGDGTRLSIL.

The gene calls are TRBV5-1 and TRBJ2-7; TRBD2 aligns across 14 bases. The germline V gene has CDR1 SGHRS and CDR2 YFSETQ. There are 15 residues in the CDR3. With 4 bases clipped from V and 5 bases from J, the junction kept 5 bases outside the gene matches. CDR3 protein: CASSPGLAGVNEQYF. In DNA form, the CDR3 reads TGCGCCAGCAGCCCGGGACTAGCGGGAGTAAACGAGCAGTACTTC.

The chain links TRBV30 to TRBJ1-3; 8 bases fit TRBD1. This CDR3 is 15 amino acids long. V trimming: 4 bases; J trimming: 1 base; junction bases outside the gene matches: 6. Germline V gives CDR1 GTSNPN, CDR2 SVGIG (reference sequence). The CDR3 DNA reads TGTGCCTGGACAGGGGGCATGGTATCTGGAAACACCATATATTTT. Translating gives CAWTGGMVSGNTIYF.

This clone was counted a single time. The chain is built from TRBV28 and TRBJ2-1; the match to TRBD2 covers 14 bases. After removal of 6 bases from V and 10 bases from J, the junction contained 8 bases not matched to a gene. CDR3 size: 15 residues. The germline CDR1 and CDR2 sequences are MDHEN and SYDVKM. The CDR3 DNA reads TGTGCCAGCAGGTTAGGGACTAGCGGGAGTGACGAGCAGTTCTTC. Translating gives CASRLGTSGSDEQFF. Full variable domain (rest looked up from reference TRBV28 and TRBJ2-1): DVKVTQSSRYLVKRTGEKVFLECVQDMDHENMFWYRQDPGLGLRLIYFSYDVKMKEKGDIPEGYSVSREKKERFSLILESASTNQTSMYLCASRLGTSGSDEQFFGPGTRLTVL.

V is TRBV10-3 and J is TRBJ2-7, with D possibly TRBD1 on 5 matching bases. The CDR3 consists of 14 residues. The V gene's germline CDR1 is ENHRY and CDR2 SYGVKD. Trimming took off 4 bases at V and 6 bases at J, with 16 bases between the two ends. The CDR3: CAISGEFTGTEQYF. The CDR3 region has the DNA TGTGCCATCAGTGGGGAATTTACAGGAACCGAGCAGTACTTC.

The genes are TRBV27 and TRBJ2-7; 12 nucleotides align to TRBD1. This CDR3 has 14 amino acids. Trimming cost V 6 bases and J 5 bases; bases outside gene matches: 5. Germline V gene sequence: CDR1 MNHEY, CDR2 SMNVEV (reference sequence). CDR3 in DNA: TGTGCCAGCAGCCCCCGGGACAGGGGGCACGAGCAGTACTTC. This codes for CASSPRDRGHEQYF.

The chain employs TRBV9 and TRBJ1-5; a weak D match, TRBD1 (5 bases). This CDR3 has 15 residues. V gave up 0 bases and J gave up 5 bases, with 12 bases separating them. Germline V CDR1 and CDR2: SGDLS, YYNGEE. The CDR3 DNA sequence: TGTGCCAGCAGCGTAGATAGTCAGGGCGATCAGCCCCAGCATTTT. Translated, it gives CASSVDSQGDQPQHF. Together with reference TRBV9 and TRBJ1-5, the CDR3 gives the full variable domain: DSGVTQTPKHLITATGQRVTLRCSPRSGDLSVYWYQQSLDQGLQFLIQYYNGEERAKGNILERFSAQQFPDLHSELNLSSLELGDSALYFCASSVDSQGDQPQHFGDGTRLSIL.

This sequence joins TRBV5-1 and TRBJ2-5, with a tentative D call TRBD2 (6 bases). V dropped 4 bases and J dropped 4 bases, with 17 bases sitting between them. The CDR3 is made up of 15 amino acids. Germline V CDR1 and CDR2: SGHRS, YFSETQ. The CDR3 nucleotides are TGCGCCAGCAGCGCCGGAGGGCGGAGAGCAGAGACCCAGTACTTC. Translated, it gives CASSAGGRRAETQYF.

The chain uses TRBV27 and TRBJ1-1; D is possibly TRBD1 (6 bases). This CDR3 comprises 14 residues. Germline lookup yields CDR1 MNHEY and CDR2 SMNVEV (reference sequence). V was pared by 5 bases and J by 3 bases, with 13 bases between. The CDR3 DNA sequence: TGTGCCAGCAGTACAGGGTTGAGGCACACTGAAGCTTTCTTT. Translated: CASSTGLRHTEAFF.

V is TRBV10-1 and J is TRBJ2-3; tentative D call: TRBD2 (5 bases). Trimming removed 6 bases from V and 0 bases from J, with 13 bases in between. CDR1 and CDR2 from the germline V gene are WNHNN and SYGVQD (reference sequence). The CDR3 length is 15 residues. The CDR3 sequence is CASRDGLTSTDTQYF. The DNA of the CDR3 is TGCGCCAGCAGGGACGGACTGACTAGCACAGATACGCAGTATTTT.

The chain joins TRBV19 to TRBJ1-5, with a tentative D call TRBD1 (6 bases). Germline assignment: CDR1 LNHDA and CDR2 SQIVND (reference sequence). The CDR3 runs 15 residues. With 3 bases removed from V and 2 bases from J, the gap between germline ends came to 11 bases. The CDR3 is CASSILGAGNQPQHF. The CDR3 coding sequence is TGTGCCAGTAGTATTCTGGGGGCAGGCAATCAGCCCCAGCATTTT. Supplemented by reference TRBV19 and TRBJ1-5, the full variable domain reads DGGITQSPKYLFRKEGQNVTLSCEQNLNHDAMYWYRQDPGQGLRLIYYSQIVNDFQKGDIAEGYSVSREKKESFPLTVTSAQKNPTAFYLCASSILGAGNQPQHFGDGTRLSIL.

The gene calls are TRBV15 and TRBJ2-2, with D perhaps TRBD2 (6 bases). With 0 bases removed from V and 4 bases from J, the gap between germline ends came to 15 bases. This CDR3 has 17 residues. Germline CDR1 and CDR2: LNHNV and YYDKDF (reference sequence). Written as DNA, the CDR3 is TGTGCCACCAGCAGAGATTTGTGGCGGGAAAGCACCGGGGAGCTGTTTTTT. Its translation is CATSRDLWRESTGELFF.

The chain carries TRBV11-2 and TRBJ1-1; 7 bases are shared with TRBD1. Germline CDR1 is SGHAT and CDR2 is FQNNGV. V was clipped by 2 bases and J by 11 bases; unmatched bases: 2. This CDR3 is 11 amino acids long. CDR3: CASSLSRGAFF. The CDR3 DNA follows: TGTGCCAGCAGCTTATCCAGGGGGGCTTTCTTT.

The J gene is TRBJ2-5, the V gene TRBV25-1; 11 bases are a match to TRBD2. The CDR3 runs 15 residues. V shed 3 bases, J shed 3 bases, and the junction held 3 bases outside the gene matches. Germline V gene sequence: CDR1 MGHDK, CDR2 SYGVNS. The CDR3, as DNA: TGTGCCAGCAGTGATGGGACTAGCGGAAAAGAGACCCAGTACTTC. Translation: CASSDGTSGKETQYF. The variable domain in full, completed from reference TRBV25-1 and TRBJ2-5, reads EADIYQTPRYLVIGTGKKITLECSQTMGHDKMYWYQQDPGMELHLIHYSYGVNSTEKGDLSSESTVSRIRTEHFPLTLESARPSHTSQYLCASSDGTSGKETQYFGPGTRLLVL.

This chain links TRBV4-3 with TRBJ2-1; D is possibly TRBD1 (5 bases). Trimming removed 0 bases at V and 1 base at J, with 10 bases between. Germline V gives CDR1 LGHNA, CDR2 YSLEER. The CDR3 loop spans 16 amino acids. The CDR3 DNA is TGCGCCAGCAGCCAAGATCTTACAGGATCCTACAATGAGCAGTTCTTC. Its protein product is CASSQDLTGSYNEQFF.

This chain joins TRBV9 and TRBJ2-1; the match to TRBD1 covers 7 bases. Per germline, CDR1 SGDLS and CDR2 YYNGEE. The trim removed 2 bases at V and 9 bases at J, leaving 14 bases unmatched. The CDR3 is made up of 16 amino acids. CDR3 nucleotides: TGTGCCAGCAGCGTTTCCCCCGGGACAGAGGGCGGTGAGCAGTTCTTC. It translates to CASSVSPGTEGGEQFF.

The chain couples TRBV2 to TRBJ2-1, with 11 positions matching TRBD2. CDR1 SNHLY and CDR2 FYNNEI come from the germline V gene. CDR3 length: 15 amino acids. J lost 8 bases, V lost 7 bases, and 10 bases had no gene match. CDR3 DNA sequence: TGTGCCAGCACAAGCTCCGGGACTAGCGGAGATGAGCAGTTCTTC. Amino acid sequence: CASTSSGTSGDEQFF.

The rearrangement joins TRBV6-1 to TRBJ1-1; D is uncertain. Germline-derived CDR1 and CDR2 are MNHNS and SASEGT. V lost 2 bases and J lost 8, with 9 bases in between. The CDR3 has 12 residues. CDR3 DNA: TGTGCCAGCAGTGAACTTGAGGCAGAAGCTTTCTTT. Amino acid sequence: CASSELEAEAFF.

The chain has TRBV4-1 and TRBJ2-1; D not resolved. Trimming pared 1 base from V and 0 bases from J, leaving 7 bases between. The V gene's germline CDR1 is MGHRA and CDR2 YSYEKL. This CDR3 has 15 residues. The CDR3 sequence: CASSQGGVSYNEQFF. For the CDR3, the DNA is TGCGCCAGCAGCCAAGGTGGAGTCTCCTACAATGAGCAGTTCTTC.

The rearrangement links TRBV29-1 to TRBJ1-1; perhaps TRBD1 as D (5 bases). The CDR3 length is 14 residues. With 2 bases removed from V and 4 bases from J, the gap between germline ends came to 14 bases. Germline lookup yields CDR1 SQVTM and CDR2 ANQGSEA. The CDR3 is CSVERQGGGTEAFF. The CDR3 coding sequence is TGCAGCGTTGAAAGGCAGGGTGGTGGCACTGAAGCTTTCTTT.